The 21 T cell receptor beta chains reported below all come from one sample, sequenced in a study of read filtering for tumor transcriptome and immune sequencing. Molecular barcoded adaptors covering alpha/delta and beta/gamma chains were used on 400 ng RNA. TCRdb fed the reads into MiXCR, producing one record per CDR3 protein. The sample yields 30,000 to 35,000 distinct CDR3 sequences, around a sixth seen once. Material for sequencing was a population of CD138-negative cells sorted from bone marrow. These receptors came from a donor older than 35 with multiple myeloma.

This clonotype was counted a single time. This sequence is one base from a far larger clone and is likely a read error. This chain links TRBV11-1 with TRBJ2-7, with D uncertain. This CDR3 has 14 residues. Per germline, CDR1 SGHAT and CDR2 FQDESV (reference sequence). The CDR3 bases are TGTGCCAGCAGCTTAGGTGCACTTTCCTACGAGCGGTACTTC. As protein: CASSLGALSYERYF.

This clonotype has a count of ten or more. The chain carries TRBV11-2 and TRBJ1-5, with 8 bases aligning to TRBD1. The CDR3 loop spans 13 amino acids. The J segment lost 5 bases and the V segment lost 6 bases, leaving 3 bases of the junction unmatched. The germline CDR1 and CDR2 sequences are SGHAT and FQNNGV. The CDR3 DNA follows: TGTGCCAGCAGTGGACAGGGATATCAGCCCCAGCATTTT. Protein sequence: CASSGQGYQPQHF.

There are many counts of this clonotype. The chain employs TRBV28 and TRBJ2-2, with a weak D call TRBD2 (5 bases). CDR3 length: 12 residues. From germline, CDR1 is MDHEN and CDR2 SYDVKM. V was cut by 6 bases and J by 6 bases, with 8 bases left in between. The CDR3 nucleotides are TGTGCCAGCAGCGGAGGTCCCGGGGAGCTGTTTTTT. This sequence encodes CASSGGPGELFF.

This clonotype was picked up many times. J is TRBJ1-4 and V is TRBV28; D ambiguous. V lost 2 bases, J lost 3 bases, and 7 bases lay in between. This CDR3 is 14 amino acids long. Per the germline V gene, CDR1 is MDHEN and CDR2 is SYDVKM. CDR3 amino acids: CASSLGKANEKLFF. DNA of the CDR3: TGTGCCAGCAGTTTAGGCAAGGCTAATGAAAAACTGTTTTTT.

The sample holds many counts of this clonotype. CDR3 region: CASSVGGRDGELFF. The CDR3 nucleotides are TGTGCCAGCAGCGTAGGGGGACGTGACGGGGAGCTGTTTTTT. The rearrangement uses TRBV9 and TRBJ2-2; possibly TRBD1 or TRBD2 for D (5 bases each). CDR1 and CDR2 (germline): SGDLS, YYNGEE. The CDR3 length is 14 residues. V lost 0 bases to trimming and J lost 7 bases, with 10 bases between them.

This clonotype was detected ten times or more. The chain has TRBV20-1 and TRBJ2-7; possible D gene TRBD1, 5 bases. This CDR3 comprises 11 residues. V shed 5 bases and J shed 4 bases, with 9 bases lying between them. CDR1 and CDR2 from the germline V gene are DFQATT and SNEGSKA (reference sequence). DNA of the CDR3: TGCAGTGCTGAACAGGAATACGAGCAGTACTTC. Residues: CSAEQEYEQYF.

This clonotype showed up many times. The chain recombines TRBV7-8 with TRBJ2-7; D assignment may be TRBD1 or TRBD2 (5 bases each). CDR1 is SGHVS and CDR2 is FQNEAQ in the germline V gene. The CDR3 extends over 16 amino acids. Trimming removed 1 base from V and 3 bases from J, with 16 bases in between. For the CDR3, the DNA is TGTGCCAGCAGCTTAGTTGCGAGGGGAAGTAGCTACGAGCAGTACTTC. It is translated as CASSLVARGSSYEQYF.

This clonotype came up many times. The CDR3 loop is CASRAGTSGFYEQYF. The CDR3 DNA is TGTGCCAGCAGGGCCGGGACTAGCGGGTTCTACGAGCAGTACTTC. The chain has TRBV12-3 or TRBV12-4 and TRBJ2-7; 12 bases are shared with TRBD2. The CDR3 extends over 15 amino acids. V dropped 6 bases and J dropped 3; count of bases not matched to a gene: 6.

This clonotype showed up many times. The chain employs TRBV19 and TRBJ2-7; 9 positions agree with TRBD1. The germline CDR1 and CDR2 sequences are LNHDA and SQIVND (reference sequence). The CDR3 has 15 amino acids. Trimming removed 6 bases from V and 4 bases from J; junction bases left unmatched: 10. CDR3 amino acids: CASSPPGTGRYEQYF. The CDR3 region has the DNA TGTGCCAGTAGCCCCCCCGGGACAGGGCGGTACGAGCAGTACTTC.

On this clonotype itself: This may arise from a read error, as a much more abundant clone is one base away. The chain is built from TRBV10-1 and TRBJ2-3; D uncertain. Germline V gene data show CDR1 as WNHNN and CDR2 as SYGVQD (reference sequence). The CDR3 runs 14 residues. Trimming removed 5 bases from V and 1 base from J, with 10 bases in between. The CDR3 reads CASSSTTCTDTQYF. DNA of the CDR3: TGCGCCAGCAGTAGCACAACTTGCACAGATACGCAGTATTTT.

This clonotype has a count of ten or more. The chain has TRBV6-1 and TRBJ2-3, with D possibly TRBD1 on 6 matching bases. This CDR3 has 15 amino acids. Germline CDR1 reads MNHNS; CDR2 reads SASEGT. V lost 4 bases to trimming and J lost 4 bases, with 15 bases between them. This chain's CDR3 is CASSVLGADADTQYF. CDR3 in DNA: TGTGCCAGCAGTGTATTGGGGGCGGACGCAGATACGCAGTATTTT.

This clonotype has at least ten counts. The chain recombines TRBV29-1 with TRBJ2-5, with D uncertain. The CDR3 covers 13 residues. Trimming removed 7 bases from V and 5 bases from J, with 17 bases in between. Germline V lookup: CDR1 SQVTM, CDR2 ANQGSEA. CDR3 loop: CSARPRARETQYF. Written as DNA, the CDR3 is TGCAGCGCGCGACCCCGGGCGAGGGAGACCCAGTACTTC.

This clonotype appeared many times. The chain carries TRBV24-1 and TRBJ2-1; TRBD2 aligns across 13 bases. Trimming at V came to 4 bases and at J to 7 bases, leaving 9 bases not matched to a gene. The CDR3 runs 17 residues. The germline V gene encodes CDR1 KGHDR and CDR2 SFDVKD. The CDR3 sequence: CATSDRGLAGIGNEQFF. CDR3 DNA sequence: TGTGCCACCAGTGACCGGGGACTAGCGGGAATCGGTAATGAGCAGTTCTTC.

This clonotype was detected a few times. A read error is possible here, since a much larger clone lies one base away. The J gene is TRBJ1-2, the V gene TRBV4-1; D is uncertain. The ends were cut back, 1 base at V and 3 bases at J, with 6 bases in the middle. From germline, CDR1 is MGHRA and CDR2 YSYEKL. The CDR3 loop spans 13 amino acids. CDR3 DNA sequence: TGCGCCAGCAGCCAAGGGGTAGACTATGGCTACACCTTC. The encoded protein is CASSQGVDYGYTF.

The table lists this clonotype with many counts. The chain combines TRBV12-3 or TRBV12-4 with TRBJ1-1, with 7 bases lining up with TRBD1. After removal of 7 bases from V and 3 bases from J, the junction contained 5 bases not matched to a gene. The CDR3 covers 13 residues. The CDR3 nucleotides are TGTGCCAGCATTACTACAGGGGACACTGAAGCTTTCTTT. Translating gives CASITTGDTEAFF.

As concerns this clonotype: A much larger clone differs from this one at a single base, so this may be a read error. The chain links TRBV12-3 or TRBV12-4 to TRBJ2-7, with D perhaps TRBD2 (6 bases). Trimming cost V 7 bases and J 2 bases, with 15 bases left between them. The CDR3 has 14 residues. The CDR3 protein is CASMLAGGAYEQYF. CDR3 nucleotide sequence: TGTGCCAGCATGTTAGCCGGGGGAGCCTACGAGCAGTACTTC.

This clonotype was counted ten times or more. The rearrangement links TRBV12-3 or TRBV12-4 to TRBJ2-2, with a tentative D call TRBD2 (6 bases). The CDR3 length is 17 residues. Between the trimmed V and J ends, which lost 6 bases and 2 bases, there was a span of 19 bases. The chain's CDR3 is CASSLRWDSLNTGELFF. The CDR3 region has the DNA TGTGCCAGCAGCCTCCGATGGGACTCACTCAACACCGGGGAGCTGTTTTTT.

Remarks on this clonotype: Since a much larger clone is just one base distant, this may be a read error. The rearrangement uses TRBV11-2 and TRBJ1-2; TRBD1 agrees at 8 bases. The CDR3 loop spans 15 amino acids. Germline V gene data show CDR1 as SGHAT and CDR2 as FQNNGV. CDR3 nucleotides: TGTGCCAGCATCTTATCGGACAGGGTCTTCTATGGCTACACCTTC. Protein sequence: CASILSDRVFYGYTF.

This clonotype was observed many times. This sequence joins TRBV3-1 and TRBJ2-1; either TRBD1 or TRBD2 may supply D (5 bases each). The V gene lost 1 base and the J gene lost 5 bases, with 15 bases spanning the gap. Germline CDR1 reads LGHDT; CDR2 reads YNNKEL (reference sequence). This CDR3 has 16 residues. The CDR3 DNA follows: TGTGCCAGCAGCCAAGCCGGGACGGGCCTTAACAATGAGCAGTTCTTC. Protein: CASSQAGTGLNNEQFF.

Note on this clonotype: This could be a read error, since a much larger clone is one nucleotide away. This sequence joins TRBV29-1 and TRBJ1-2; no clear D. This CDR3 has 12 residues. CDR1 is SQVTM, CDR2 ANQGSEA, per germline. Here the CDR3 DNA reads TGCAGCGGACGTTATTCTAACTATGGCTACAACTTC. Protein product: CSGRYSNYGYNF.

This clonotype has at least ten counts. The chain joins TRBV20-1 to TRBJ2-5; D is ambiguous. CDR3 size: 13 residues. Germline CDR1 and CDR2: DFQATT and SNEGSKA (reference sequence). Trimming took 3 bases from V and 4 from J, leaving 12 bases between them. Written as DNA, the CDR3 is TGCAGTGCTAGTCGGACCATAAGAGAGACCCAGTACTTC. Residues: CSASRTIRETQYF.